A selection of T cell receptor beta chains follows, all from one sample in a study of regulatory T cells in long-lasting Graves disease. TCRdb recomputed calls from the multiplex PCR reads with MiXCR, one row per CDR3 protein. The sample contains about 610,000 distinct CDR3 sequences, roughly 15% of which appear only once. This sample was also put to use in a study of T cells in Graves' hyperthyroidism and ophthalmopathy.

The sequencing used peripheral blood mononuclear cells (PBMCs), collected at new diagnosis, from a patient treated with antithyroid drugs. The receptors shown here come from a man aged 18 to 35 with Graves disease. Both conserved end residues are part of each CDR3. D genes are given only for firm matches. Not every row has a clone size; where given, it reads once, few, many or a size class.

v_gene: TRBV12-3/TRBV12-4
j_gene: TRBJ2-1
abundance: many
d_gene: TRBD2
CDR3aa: CASSLPSGRSYNEQFF

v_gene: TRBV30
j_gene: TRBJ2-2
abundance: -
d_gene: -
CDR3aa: CAWSEDGRYSGELFF

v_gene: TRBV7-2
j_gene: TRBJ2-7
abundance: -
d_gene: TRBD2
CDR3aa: CASSLGGGFGDEQYF

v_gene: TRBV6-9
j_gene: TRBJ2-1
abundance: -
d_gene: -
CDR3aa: CASSYAGPRGEQFF

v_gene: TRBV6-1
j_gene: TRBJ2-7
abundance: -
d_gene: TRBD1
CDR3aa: CASSKQGSRYEQYF

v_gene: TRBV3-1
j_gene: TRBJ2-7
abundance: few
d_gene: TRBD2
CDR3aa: CASSQDWEADLTSGSPHEQYF

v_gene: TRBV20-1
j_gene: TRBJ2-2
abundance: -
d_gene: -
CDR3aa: CSARDRGEGGELFF

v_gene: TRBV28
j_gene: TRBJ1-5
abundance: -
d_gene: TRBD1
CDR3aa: CASGSGQNSNQPQHF

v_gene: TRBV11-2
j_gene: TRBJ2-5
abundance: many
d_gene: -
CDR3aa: CASSSLEGETQYF

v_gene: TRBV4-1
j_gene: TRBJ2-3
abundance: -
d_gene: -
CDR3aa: CASSRYTDTQYF

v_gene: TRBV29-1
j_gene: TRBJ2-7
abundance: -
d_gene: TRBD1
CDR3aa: CSGGQGGYEQYF

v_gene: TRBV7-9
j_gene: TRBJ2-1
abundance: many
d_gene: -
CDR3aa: CASSPDSSARGSEQFF

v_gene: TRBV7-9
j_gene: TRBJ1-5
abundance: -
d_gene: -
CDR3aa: CASSSIEGESNQPQHF

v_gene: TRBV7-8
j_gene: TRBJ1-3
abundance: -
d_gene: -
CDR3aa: CASSLGSRGSGNTIYF

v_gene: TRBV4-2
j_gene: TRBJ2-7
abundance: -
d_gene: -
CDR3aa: CASSQGTARRFHEQYF

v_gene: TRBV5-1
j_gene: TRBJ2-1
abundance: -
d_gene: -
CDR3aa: CASSLAGSRANEQFF

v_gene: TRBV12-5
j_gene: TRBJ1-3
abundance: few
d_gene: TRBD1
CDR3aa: CASGLGQGFSGNTIYF

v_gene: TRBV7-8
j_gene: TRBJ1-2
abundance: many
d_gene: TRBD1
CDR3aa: CASSRRTGGGYTF

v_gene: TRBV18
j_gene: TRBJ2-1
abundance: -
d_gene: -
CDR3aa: CASSPPSRGIRNEQFF

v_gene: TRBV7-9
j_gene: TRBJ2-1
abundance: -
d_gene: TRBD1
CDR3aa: CASSTGQGENEQFF

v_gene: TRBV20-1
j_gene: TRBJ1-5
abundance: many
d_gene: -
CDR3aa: CSATGSNQPQHF

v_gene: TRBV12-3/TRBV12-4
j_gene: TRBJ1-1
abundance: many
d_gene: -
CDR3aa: CASSPRNMNTEAFF

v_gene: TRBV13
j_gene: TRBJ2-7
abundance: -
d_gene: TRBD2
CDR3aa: CASSGPSGRGEQYF

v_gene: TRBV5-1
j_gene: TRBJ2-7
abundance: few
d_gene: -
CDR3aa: CASSKRTPRHSFSYEQYF

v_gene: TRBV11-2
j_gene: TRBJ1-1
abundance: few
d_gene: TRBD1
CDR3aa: CASSFVPGQGGGDTEAFF